These T cell receptor beta chains were read from a single sample in a study of blood T cell repertoires in COVID-19. Assay used: immunoSEQ multiplex PCR; TCRdb lists only in-frame clones, some missing. The sample records 200,000 or so clones, roughly 79% being singletons. Sequenced: peripheral blood. These receptors were taken from a man aged 55 to 70 with active or convalescent COVID-19. The CDR3 runs from the conserved cysteine through the conserved F or W. The D gene is left open where the match is weak. Expanded clones get a size class; other rows say once, few or many, or leave the size out.

J | V | size | D | DNA | CDR3
TRBJ2-5 | TRBV12-3/TRBV12-4 | few | TRBD2 | TGTGCCAGCAGAATAGCGGGAGAGACCCAGTACTTC | CASRIAGETQYF
TRBJ2-7 | TRBV21-1 | . | . | TGTGCCAGCAGCAAAAGACTCTCGGGGGAGCAGTACTTC | CASSKRLSGEQYF
TRBJ2-3 | TRBV28 | . | TRBD2 | TGTGCCAGCACCGAAAATAGCGGGAGGGGCACAGATACGCAGTATTTT | CASTENSGRGTDTQYF
TRBJ2-2 | TRBV15 | . | TRBD2 | TGTGCCACCAGCAAGCCGAAGACTAGCGGGAGTTCCGGGGAGCTGTTTTTT | CATSKPKTSGSSGELFF
TRBJ2-7 | TRBV11-3 | . | . | TGTGCCAGCAGCTTAGATAGAGTTTACGAGCAGTACTTC | CASSLDRVYEQYF
TRBJ2-1 | TRBV19 | . | TRBD2 | TGTGCCAGTAGGAAGCGGGCGGGAGGGCTTAACAATGAGCAGTTCTTC | CASRKRAGGLNNEQFF
TRBJ1-6 | TRBV6-1 | . | TRBD1 | TGTGCCAGCAGTGAGGGGGACAGGGGTGGGAATTCACCCCTCCACTTT | CASSEGDRGGNSPLHF
TRBJ1-1 | TRBV18 | once | . | TGTGCCAGCTCACTAGCTCCAAACACTGAAGCTTTCTTT | CASSLAPNTEAFF
TRBJ2-7 | TRBV6-2/TRBV6-3 | . | TRBD1 | TGTGCCAGCAGTTACTCCGGGACAGCACCCTCCTACGAGCAGTACTTC | CASSYSGTAPSYEQYF
TRBJ2-7 | TRBV5-5 | few | . | TGTGCCAGCAGCTCACAGTTCTACGAGCAGTACTTC | CASSSQFYEQYF
TRBJ1-5 | TRBV2 | . | . | TGTGCCAGCAGTGGTTACAGGGATCAGCCCCAGCATTTT | CASSGYRDQPQHF
TRBJ2-1 | TRBV13 | once | TRBD2 | TGTGCCAGCAGCTTAAGGGGACTAGCGGCAGAGCAGTTCTTC | CASSLRGLAAEQFF
TRBJ2-3 | TRBV5-1 | . | TRBD2 | TGCGCCAGCAGCTTGCAAGCGGGAGCGGACACAGATACGCAGTATTTT | CASSLQAGADTDTQYF
TRBJ2-5 | TRBV5-4 | . | . | TGTGCCAGCAGCATCGGACAGCTCCAAGAGACCCAGTACTTC | CASSIGQLQETQYF